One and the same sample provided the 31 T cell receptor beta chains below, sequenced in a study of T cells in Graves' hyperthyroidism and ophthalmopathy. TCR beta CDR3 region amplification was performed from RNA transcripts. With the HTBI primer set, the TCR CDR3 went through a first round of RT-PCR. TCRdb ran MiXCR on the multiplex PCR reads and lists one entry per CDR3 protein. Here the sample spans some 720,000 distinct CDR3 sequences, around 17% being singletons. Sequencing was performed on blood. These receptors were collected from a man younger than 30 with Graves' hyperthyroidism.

In DNA form, the CDR3 reads TGTGCCAGCAGAACTGGGGCCCAGAGTGAAGCTTTCTTT. Translated: CASRTGAQSEAFF. The chain joins TRBV2 to TRBJ1-1; perhaps TRBD1 as D (5 bases). The V end lost 6 bases, the J end lost 7 bases, and 15 bases lay between the germline ends. The V gene's germline CDR1 is SNHLY and CDR2 FYNNEI. The CDR3 runs to 13 residues. Variable domain in full (rest from reference TRBV2 and TRBJ1-1): EPEVTQTPSHQVTQMGQEVILRCVPISNHLYFYWYRQILGQKVEFLVSFYNNEISEKSEIFDDQFSVERPDGSNFTLKIRSTKLEDSAMYFCASRTGAQSEAFFGQGTRLTVV.

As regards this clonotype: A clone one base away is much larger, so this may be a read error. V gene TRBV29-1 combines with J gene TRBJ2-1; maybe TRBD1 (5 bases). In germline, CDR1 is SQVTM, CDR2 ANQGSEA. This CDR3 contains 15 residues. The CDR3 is CGVGARRVGDNEQFF. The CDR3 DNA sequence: TGCGGCGTTGGGGCCCGTCGGGTAGGTGACAATGAGCAGTTCTTC.

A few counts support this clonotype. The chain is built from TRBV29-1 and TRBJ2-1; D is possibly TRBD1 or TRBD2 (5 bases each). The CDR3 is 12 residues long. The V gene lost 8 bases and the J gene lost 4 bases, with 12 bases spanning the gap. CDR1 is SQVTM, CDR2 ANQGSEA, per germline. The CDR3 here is CSNRDEYNEQFF. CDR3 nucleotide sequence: TGCAGCAACCGGGACGAATACAATGAGCAGTTCTTC.

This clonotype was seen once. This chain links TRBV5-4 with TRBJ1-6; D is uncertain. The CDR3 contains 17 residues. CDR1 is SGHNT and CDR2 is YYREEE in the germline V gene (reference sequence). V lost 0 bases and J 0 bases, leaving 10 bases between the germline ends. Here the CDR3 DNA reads TGTGCCAGCAGCTTGGATGGGTCAGCCTCCTATAATTCACCCCTCCACTTT. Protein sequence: CASSLDGSASYNSPLHF.

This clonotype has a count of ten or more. DNA for the CDR3: TGCACTGGCCGTCTAGCGGGAGGGTCCACCCAGTACTTC. Amino acid sequence: CTGRLAGGSTQYF. This chain uses TRBV20-1 with TRBJ2-5, with 12 positions matching TRBD2. The CDR3 length is 13 residues. Per germline, CDR1 DFQATT and CDR2 SNEGSKA (reference sequence).

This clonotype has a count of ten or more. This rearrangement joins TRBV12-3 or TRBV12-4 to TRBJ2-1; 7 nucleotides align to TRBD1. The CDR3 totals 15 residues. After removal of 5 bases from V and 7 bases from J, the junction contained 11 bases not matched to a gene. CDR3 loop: CASSPRQGGENEQFF. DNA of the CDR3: TGTGCCAGCAGTCCTAGACAGGGTGGAGAGAATGAGCAGTTCTTC.

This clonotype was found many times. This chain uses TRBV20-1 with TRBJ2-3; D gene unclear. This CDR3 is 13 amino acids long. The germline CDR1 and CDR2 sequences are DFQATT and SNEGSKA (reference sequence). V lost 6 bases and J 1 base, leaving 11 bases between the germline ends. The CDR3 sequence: CSALNAGTDTQYF. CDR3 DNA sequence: TGCAGTGCCCTAAACGCGGGCACAGATACGCAGTATTTT.

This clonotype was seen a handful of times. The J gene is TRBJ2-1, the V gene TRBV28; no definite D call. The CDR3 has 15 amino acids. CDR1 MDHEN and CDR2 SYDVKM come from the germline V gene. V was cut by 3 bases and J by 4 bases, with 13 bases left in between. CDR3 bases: TGTGCCAGCAGTTTCGACTCGACGACTTACAATGAGCAGTTCTTC. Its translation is CASSFDSTTYNEQFF.

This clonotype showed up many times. This chain's CDR3 is CSARVFSINEQFF. The CDR3 region has the DNA TGCAGTGCTAGAGTATTCTCGATCAATGAGCAGTTCTTC. The chain carries TRBV20-1 and TRBJ2-1; D unresolved. CDR3 length: 13 residues. Trimming cost V 1 base and J 6 bases, with 10 bases left between them. CDR1 is DFQATT, CDR2 SNEGSKA, per germline (reference sequence).

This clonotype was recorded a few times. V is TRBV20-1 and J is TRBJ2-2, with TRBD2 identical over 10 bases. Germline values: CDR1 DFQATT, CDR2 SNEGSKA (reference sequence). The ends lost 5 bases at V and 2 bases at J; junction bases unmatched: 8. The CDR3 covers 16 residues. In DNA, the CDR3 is TGCAGTGCTGGACCACTAGCGGGAATAAACACCGGGGAGCTGTTTTTT. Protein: CSAGPLAGINTGELFF.

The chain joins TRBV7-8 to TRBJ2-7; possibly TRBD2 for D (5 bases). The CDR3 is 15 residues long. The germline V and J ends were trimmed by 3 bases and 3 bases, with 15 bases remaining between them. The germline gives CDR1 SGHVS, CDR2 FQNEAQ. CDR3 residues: CASSFFAPGIYEQYF. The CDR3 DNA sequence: TGTGCCAGCAGCTTTTTCGCCCCGGGGATCTACGAGCAGTACTTC.

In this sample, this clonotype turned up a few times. Written as DNA, the CDR3 is TGTGCCAGCAGCATGACTAGCGGGGGGAATGAGCAGTTCTTC. Residues: CASSMTSGGNEQFF. The chain joins TRBV27 to TRBJ2-1; 13 bases are shared with TRBD2. V shed 6 bases and J 7 bases; nucleotides not matched to a gene: 3. The CDR3 has 14 amino acids. Germline CDR1 and CDR2: MNHEY and SMNVEV (reference sequence).

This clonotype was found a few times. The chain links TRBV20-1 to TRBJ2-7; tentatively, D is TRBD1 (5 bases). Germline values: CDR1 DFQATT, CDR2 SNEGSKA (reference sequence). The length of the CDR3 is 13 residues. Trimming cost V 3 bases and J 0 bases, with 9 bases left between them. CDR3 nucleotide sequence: TGCAGTGCTAGGCAGGGAAGCTCCTACGAGCAGTACTTC. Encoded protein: CSARQGSSYEQYF.

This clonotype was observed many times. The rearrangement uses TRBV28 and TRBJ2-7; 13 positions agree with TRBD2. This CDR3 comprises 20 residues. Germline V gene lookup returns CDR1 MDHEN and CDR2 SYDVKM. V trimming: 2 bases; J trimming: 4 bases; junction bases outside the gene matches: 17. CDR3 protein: CASSLRAAWRLAGGPYEQYF. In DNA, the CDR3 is TGTGCCAGCAGTTTAAGGGCGGCCTGGAGACTAGCGGGAGGACCTTACGAGCAGTACTTC.

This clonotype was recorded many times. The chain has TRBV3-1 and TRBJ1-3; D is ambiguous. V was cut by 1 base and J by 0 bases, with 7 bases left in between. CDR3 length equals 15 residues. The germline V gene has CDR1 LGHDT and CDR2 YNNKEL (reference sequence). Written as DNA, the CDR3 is TGTGCCAGCAGCCAAGGGACTTACTCTGGAAACACCATATATTTT. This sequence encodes CASSQGTYSGNTIYF.

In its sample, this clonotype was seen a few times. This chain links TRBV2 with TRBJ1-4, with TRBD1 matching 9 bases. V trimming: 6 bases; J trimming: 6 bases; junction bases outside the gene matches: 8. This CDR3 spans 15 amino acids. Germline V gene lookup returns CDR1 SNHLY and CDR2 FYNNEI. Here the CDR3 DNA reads TGTGCCAGCAGACCCCGGGACAGGGACTATGAAAAACTGTTTTTT. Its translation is CASRPRDRDYEKLFF.

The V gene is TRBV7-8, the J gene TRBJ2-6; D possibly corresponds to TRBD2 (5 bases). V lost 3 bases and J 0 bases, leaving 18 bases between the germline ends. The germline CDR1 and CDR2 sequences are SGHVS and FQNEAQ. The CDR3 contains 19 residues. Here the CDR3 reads CASSFLGAPITSGANVLTF. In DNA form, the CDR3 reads TGTGCCAGCAGCTTTTTGGGAGCTCCTATAACCTCTGGGGCCAACGTCCTGACTTTC. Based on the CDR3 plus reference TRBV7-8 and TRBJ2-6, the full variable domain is GAGVSQSPRYKVAKRGQDVALRCDPISGHVSLFWYQQALGQGPEFLTYFQNEAQLDKSGLPSDRFFAERPEGSVSTLKIQRTQQEDSAVYLCASSFLGAPITSGANVLTFGAGSRLTVL.

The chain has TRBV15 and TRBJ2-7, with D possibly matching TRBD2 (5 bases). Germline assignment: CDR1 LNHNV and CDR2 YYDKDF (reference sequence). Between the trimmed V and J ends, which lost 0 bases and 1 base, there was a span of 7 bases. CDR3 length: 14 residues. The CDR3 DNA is TGTGCCACCAGCAGAGATGGGAGTTCCTACGAGCAGTACTTC. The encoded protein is CATSRDGSSYEQYF.

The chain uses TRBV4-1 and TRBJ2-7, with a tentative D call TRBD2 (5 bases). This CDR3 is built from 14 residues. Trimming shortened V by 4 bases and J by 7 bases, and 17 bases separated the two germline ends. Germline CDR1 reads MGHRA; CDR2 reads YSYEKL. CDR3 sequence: CASSRVDGRGEQYF. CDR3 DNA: TGCGCCAGCAGCCGAGTAGACGGCCGGGGAGAGCAGTACTTC.

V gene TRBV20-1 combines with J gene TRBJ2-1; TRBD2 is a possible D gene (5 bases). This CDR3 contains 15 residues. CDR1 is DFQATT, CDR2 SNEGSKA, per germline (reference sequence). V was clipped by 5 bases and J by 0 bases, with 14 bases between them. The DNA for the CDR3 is TGCAGTGCTCAGAGAGGGTTGAGCTCCTACAATGAGCAGTTCTTC. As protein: CSAQRGLSSYNEQFF.

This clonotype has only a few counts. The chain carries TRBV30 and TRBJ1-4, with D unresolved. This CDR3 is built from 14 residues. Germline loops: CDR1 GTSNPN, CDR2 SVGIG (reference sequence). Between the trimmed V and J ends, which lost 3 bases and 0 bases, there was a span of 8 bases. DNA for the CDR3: TGTGCCTGGAGCCCGGCCGCAACTAATGAAAAACTGTTTTTT. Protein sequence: CAWSPAATNEKLFF.

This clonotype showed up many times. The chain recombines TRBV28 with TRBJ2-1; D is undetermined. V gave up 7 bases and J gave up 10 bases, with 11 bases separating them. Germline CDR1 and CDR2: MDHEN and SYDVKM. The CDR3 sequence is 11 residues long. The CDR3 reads CASKAGREQFF. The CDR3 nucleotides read TGTGCCAGCAAAGCTGGAAGAGAGCAGTTCTTC.

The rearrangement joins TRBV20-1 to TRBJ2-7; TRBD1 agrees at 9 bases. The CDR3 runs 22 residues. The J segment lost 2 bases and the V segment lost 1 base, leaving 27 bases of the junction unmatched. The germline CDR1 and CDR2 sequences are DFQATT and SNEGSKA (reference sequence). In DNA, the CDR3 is TGCAGTGCTAGAGTCCATCAGTGGGTAAGGCCATCAGTTCGGGACAGGGCCTACGAGCAGTACTTC. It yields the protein CSARVHQWVRPSVRDRAYEQYF.

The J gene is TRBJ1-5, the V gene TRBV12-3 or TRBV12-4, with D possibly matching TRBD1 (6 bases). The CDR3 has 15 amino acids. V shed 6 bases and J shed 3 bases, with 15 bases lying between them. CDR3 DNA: TGTGCCAGCAGGTCCGGGACAACTCCCAATCAGCCCCAGCATTTT. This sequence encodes CASRSGTTPNQPQHF.

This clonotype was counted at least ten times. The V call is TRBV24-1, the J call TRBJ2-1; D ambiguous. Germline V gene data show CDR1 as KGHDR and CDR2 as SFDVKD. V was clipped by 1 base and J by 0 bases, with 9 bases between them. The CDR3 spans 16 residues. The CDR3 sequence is CATSDFGRGSYNEQFF. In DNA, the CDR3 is TGTGCCACCAGTGATTTTGGTCGCGGCTCCTACAATGAGCAGTTCTTC.

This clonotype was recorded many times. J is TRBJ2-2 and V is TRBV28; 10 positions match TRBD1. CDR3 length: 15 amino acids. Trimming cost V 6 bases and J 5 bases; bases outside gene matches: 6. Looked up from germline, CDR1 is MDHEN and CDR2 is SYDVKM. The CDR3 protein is CASSLAGQGTGELFF. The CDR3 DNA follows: TGTGCCAGCAGCTTAGCGGGACAGGGGACCGGGGAGCTGTTTTTT. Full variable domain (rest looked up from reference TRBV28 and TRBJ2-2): DVKVTQSSRYLVKRTGEKVFLECVQDMDHENMFWYRQDPGLGLRLIYFSYDVKMKEKGDIPEGYSVSREKKERFSLILESASTNQTSMYLCASSLAGQGTGELFFGEGSRLTVL.

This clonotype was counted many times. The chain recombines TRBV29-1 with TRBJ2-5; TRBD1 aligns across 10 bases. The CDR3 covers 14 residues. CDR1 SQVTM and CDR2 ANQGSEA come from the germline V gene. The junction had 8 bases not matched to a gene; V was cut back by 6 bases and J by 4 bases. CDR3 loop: CSVTRTGGGETQYF. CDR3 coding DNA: TGCAGCGTCACCCGGACAGGGGGGGGAGAGACCCAGTACTTC. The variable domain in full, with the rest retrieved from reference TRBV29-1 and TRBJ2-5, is SAVISQKPSRDICQRGTSLTIQCQVDSQVTMMFWYRQQPGQSLTLIATANQGSEATYESGFVIDKFPISRPNLTFSTLTVSNMSPEDSSIYLCSVTRTGGGETQYFGPGTRLLVL.

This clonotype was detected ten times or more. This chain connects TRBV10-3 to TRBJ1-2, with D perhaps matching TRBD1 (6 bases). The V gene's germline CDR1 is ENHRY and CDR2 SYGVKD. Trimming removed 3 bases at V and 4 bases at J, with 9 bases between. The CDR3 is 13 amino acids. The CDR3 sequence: CAISEGGFYGYTF. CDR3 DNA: TGTGCCATCAGTGAAGGGGGATTCTATGGCTACACCTTC.

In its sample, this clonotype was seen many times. CDR3 in DNA: TGCAGTGCTAGGGAATGGGGAGCGGGAGGTACAGATACGCAGTATTTT. Translated, it gives CSAREWGAGGTDTQYF. This sequence joins TRBV20-1 and TRBJ2-3, with 9 bases fitting TRBD2. The J segment lost 3 bases and the V segment lost 3 bases, leaving 10 bases of the junction unmatched. The CDR3 is 16 residues long. Germline V gene lookup returns CDR1 DFQATT and CDR2 SNEGSKA (reference sequence).

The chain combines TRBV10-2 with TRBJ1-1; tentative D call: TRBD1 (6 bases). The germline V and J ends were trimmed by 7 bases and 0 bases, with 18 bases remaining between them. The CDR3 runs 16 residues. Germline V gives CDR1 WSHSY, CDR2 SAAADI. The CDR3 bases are TGCGCCAGCAATCCGGACAGTCTAGTTATGAACACTGAAGCTTTCTTT. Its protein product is CASNPDSLVMNTEAFF.

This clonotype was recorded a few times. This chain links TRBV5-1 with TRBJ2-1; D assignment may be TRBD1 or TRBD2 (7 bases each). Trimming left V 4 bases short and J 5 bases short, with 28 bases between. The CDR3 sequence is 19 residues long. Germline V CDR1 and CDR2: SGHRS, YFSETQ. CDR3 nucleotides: TGCGCCAGCAGCCCGGGAGGAGGGGGCATCGGCGGGCCTAACAATGAGCAGTTCTTC. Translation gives CASSPGGGGIGGPNNEQFF.